Each of the 9 T cell receptor beta chains below was sequenced from the same sample in a study of blood T cell repertoires in COVID-19. TCRdb keeps only in-frame clones here, not all; method: immunoSEQ multiplex PCR. The sample contains roughly 110,000 clones, nearly 90% of which appear only once. The specimen sequenced was peripheral blood. These receptors all stem from a woman between 65 and 79 years old who had recovered from COVID-19.

The rearrangement links TRBV7-2 to TRBJ2-5; 7 bases are a match to TRBD1. The CDR3 consists of 14 residues. The V gene's germline CDR1 is SGHTA and CDR2 FQGNSA. V dropped 5 bases and J dropped 1; count of bases not matched to a gene: 4. CDR3 sequence (DNA): TGTGCCAGCAGCCGGACAGGTTTCCAAGAGACCCAGTACTTC. The encoded protein is CASSRTGFQETQYF.

This clone was counted only a few times. The chain joins TRBV12-3 or TRBV12-4 to TRBJ1-4; D unclear. V was clipped by 7 bases and J by 8 bases, with 8 bases between them. This CDR3 contains 11 residues. CDR3 region: CASTPGEKLFF. For the CDR3, the DNA is TGTGCCAGCACCCCGGGAGAAAAACTGTTTTTT.

This clone was recorded a few times. The J gene is TRBJ1-2, the V gene TRBV4-2; 8 positions agree with TRBD1. Germline CDR1 LGHNA, CDR2 YNFKEQ. V dropped 1 base and J dropped 4; count of bases not matched to a gene: 5. The CDR3 has 15 residues. The CDR3 nucleotides read TGTGCCAGCAGCCAAGGGGCAGGGGGCGGCTATGGCTACACCTTC. As protein: CASSQGAGGGYGYTF.

The J gene is TRBJ1-2, the V gene TRBV7-9; 8 bases are a match to TRBD1. CDR1 is SEHNR, CDR2 FQNEAQ, per germline (reference sequence). The CDR3 contains 15 residues. The V and J ends lost 5 bases and 6 bases, in that order; junction bases with no gene match: 11. The CDR3 loop reads CASSLGDRKLDGYTF. The CDR3, as DNA: TGTGCCAGCAGCCTAGGGGACAGGAAACTCGATGGCTACACCTTC.

V usage is TRBV21-1 and J usage is TRBJ2-7; the table calls TRBD1, which could not be checked here. TRBV21-1 is termed a pseudogene. This CDR3 comprises 14 residues. CDR3 loop: CASSRPGGSYEQYF. The CDR3, as DNA: TGTGCCAGCAGCAGGCCAGGGGGAAGCTACGAGCAGTACTTC.

This clone is a singleton in its sample. The V gene is TRBV18, the J gene TRBJ2-7, with D possibly matching TRBD2 (6 bases). The CDR3 has 12 residues. Trimming left V 3 bases short and J 6 bases short, with 9 bases between. From germline, CDR1 is KGHSH and CDR2 LQKENI. The CDR3 DNA is TGTGCCAGCTCACCGGGGGACTCCGAGCAGTACTTC. Protein: CASSPGDSEQYF.

The gene calls are TRBV9 and TRBJ1-1, with 8 bases lining up with TRBD1. Germline V gives CDR1 SGDLS, CDR2 YYNGEE. This CDR3 contains 16 residues. V dropped 0 bases and J dropped 4; count of bases not matched to a gene: 8. The CDR3: CASSVDLVTGVTEAFF. The CDR3 DNA reads TGTGCCAGCAGCGTAGATCTTGTGACAGGGGTCACTGAAGCTTTCTTT.

The chain joins TRBV4-3 to TRBJ1-2; D is ambiguous. This CDR3 spans 15 amino acids. Germline CDR1 and CDR2: LGHNA and YSLEER. V shed 1 base and J shed 4 bases, with 13 bases lying between them. The CDR3 here is CASSQARASGYGYTF. In DNA form, the CDR3 reads TGCGCCAGCAGCCAAGCGCGCGCCTCGGGCTATGGCTACACCTTC.

This clone was counted a single time. The rearrangement joins TRBV10-1 to TRBJ2-1, with TRBD2 as a possible D gene (6 bases). V was cut by 4 bases and J by 3 bases, with 19 bases left in between. Germline V gives CDR1 WNHNN, CDR2 SYGVQD (reference sequence). The CDR3 extends over 17 amino acids. The chain's CDR3 is CASSGDRGREHYNEQFF. CDR3 DNA: TGCGCCAGCAGTGGGGATCGGGGGAGAGAGCACTACAATGAGCAGTTCTTC.